The 17 T cell receptor beta chains below come from one sample, sequenced in a study of cytotoxic CD8 clonotypes in ibrutinib-treated CLL. Method: immunoSEQ multiplex PCR; TCRdb's copy keeps in-frame clones and lacks some. The sample consists of about 250,000 clones, around three quarters of them appearing once. Sequenced material: PBMCs, taken after 24 months of ibrutinib treatment. These receptors were obtained from a human donor with chronic lymphocytic leukemia.

The table lists this clone with a few counts. The chain is built from TRBV6-6 and TRBJ2-7, with 9 bases matching TRBD1. J lost 3 bases, V lost 7 bases, and 4 bases had no gene match. This CDR3 has 13 residues. The germline V gene has CDR1 MNHNY and CDR2 SVGAGI (reference sequence). The CDR3, as DNA: TGTGCCAGCACCGGACAGGGGATCTACGAGCAGTACTTC. This gives the protein CASTGQGIYEQYF.

The chain employs TRBV18 and TRBJ2-7, with 8 bases lining up with TRBD1. Germline V gives CDR1 KGHSH, CDR2 LQKENI. V was pared by 6 bases and J by 3 bases, with 13 bases of the junction left unmatched. This CDR3 spans 16 amino acids. CDR3 amino acids: CASSQAAAGGGYEQYF. In nucleotides, the CDR3 is TGTGCCAGCTCCCAGGCCGCCGCAGGGGGCGGCTACGAGCAGTACTTC.

This clone was counted a few times. V is TRBV28 and J is TRBJ1-4; 7 bases are a match to TRBD1. After removal of 5 bases from V and 3 bases from J, the junction contained 3 bases not matched to a gene. In germline, CDR1 is MDHEN, CDR2 SYDVKM. The CDR3 has 14 amino acids. CDR3 sequence reads: CASSGDSSNEKLFF. The CDR3 DNA sequence: TGTGCCAGCAGTGGGGACAGCTCTAATGAAAAACTGTTTTTT. The full variable domain, in which reference TRBV28 and TRBJ1-4 provide the parts outside the CDR3, is DVKVTQSSRYLVKRTGEKVFLECVQDMDHENMFWYRQDPGLGLRLIYFSYDVKMKEKGDIPEGYSVSREKKERFSLILESASTNQTSMYLCASSGDSSNEKLFFGSGTQLSVL.

The chain has TRBV27 and TRBJ2-7, with 7 positions matching TRBD1. J gave up 0 bases and V 4 bases, and 3 bases lay outside the gene matches. The CDR3 has 14 amino acids. The V gene's germline CDR1 is MNHEY and CDR2 SMNVEV (reference sequence). The DNA of the CDR3 is TGTGCCAGCAGTTACAGGGGAAGCTCCTACGAGCAGTACTTC. Translation: CASSYRGSSYEQYF.

The V call is TRBV28, the J call TRBJ2-3; perhaps D is TRBD1 or TRBD2 (9 bases each). The CDR3 spans 16 residues. The V end was cut by 6 bases, the J end by 5 bases, with 21 bases between. The germline V gene has CDR1 MDHEN and CDR2 SYDVKM. DNA of the CDR3: TGTGCCAGCAGCTCCGCGGGGGGGACAGGGTTAGATACGCAGTATTTT. It specifies CASSSAGGTGLDTQYF.

The V call is TRBV5-1, the J call TRBJ2-3, with D hard to call. In germline, CDR1 is SGHRS, CDR2 YFSETQ. This CDR3 comprises 15 residues. Trimming took off 2 bases at V and 0 bases at J, with 10 bases between the two ends. The CDR3 spells CASSFSNPSTDTQYF. In DNA, the CDR3 is TGCGCCAGCAGCTTCAGTAACCCTAGCACAGATACGCAGTATTTT. Combining the CDR3 with reference TRBV5-1 and TRBJ2-3 gives the whole variable domain KAGVTQTPRYLIKTRGQQVTLSCSPISGHRSVSWYQQTPGQGLQFLFEYFSETQRNKGNFPGRFSGRQFSNSRSEMNVSTLELGDSALYLCASSFSNPSTDTQYFGPGTRLTVL.

The rearrangement joins TRBV27 to TRBJ1-2, with D hard to call. Trimming left V 10 bases short and J 5 bases short, with 20 bases between. This CDR3 comprises 14 residues. Germline CDR1 MNHEY, CDR2 SMNVEV (reference sequence). CDR3 DNA: TGTGCCACCCGGGCCGGATCACTCTTTTATGGCTACACCTTC. This gives the protein CATRAGSLFYGYTF.

The chain uses TRBV28 and TRBJ2-7; 7 bases line up with TRBD1. The length of the CDR3 is 16 residues. With V trimmed by 6 bases and J by 3 bases, 14 bases remained unmatched. From germline, CDR1 is MDHEN and CDR2 SYDVKM. CDR3 region: CASRSPVRGFLYEQYF. CDR3 sequence (DNA): TGTGCCAGCAGAAGTCCGGTCAGGGGGTTTCTCTACGAGCAGTACTTC.

This chain uses TRBV6-6 with TRBJ2-1; 14 bases match TRBD2. This CDR3 comprises 15 residues. CDR1 is MNHNY and CDR2 is SVGAGI in the germline V gene (reference sequence). The J segment lost 8 bases and the V segment lost 6 bases, leaving 6 bases of the junction unmatched. The CDR3 DNA follows: TGTGCCAGCAGAACCGGGACTAGCGGGAGCTATGAGCAGTTCTTC. This sequence encodes CASRTGTSGSYEQFF.

The chain recombines TRBV6-6 with TRBJ2-7; TRBD1 agrees at 7 bases. The V segment lost 5 bases and the J segment 4 bases; nucleotides outside the gene matches: 11. The CDR3 totals 15 residues. The germline V gene encodes CDR1 MNHNY and CDR2 SVGAGI (reference sequence). The chain's CDR3 is CASSPQVGGLYEQYF. CDR3 bases: TGTGCCAGCAGTCCCCAGGTAGGGGGCCTGTACGAGCAGTACTTC.

The chain employs TRBV13 and TRBJ2-1; TRBD1 or TRBD2 may be the D gene (6 bases each). This CDR3 contains 16 residues. Germline V gene sequence: CDR1 PRHDT, CDR2 FYEKMQ (reference sequence). Trimming cost V 5 bases and J 0 bases, with 14 bases left between them. The chain's CDR3 is CASSTGGHSSYNEQFF. The CDR3 nucleotides are TGTGCCAGCAGCACCGGGGGACATAGCTCCTACAATGAGCAGTTCTTC.

The CDR3 sequence: CASSGRQGDTDTQYF. CDR3 nucleotide sequence: TGTGCCAGCAGCGGACGGCAGGGAGACACAGATACGCAGTATTTT. The V and J genes are TRBV11-3 and TRBJ2-3, with D perhaps assigned TRBD1 or TRBD2 (5 bases each). V was cut by 5 bases and J by 2 bases, with 14 bases left in between. The CDR3 is made up of 15 amino acids. The V gene's germline CDR1 is SGHNT and CDR2 YENEEA.

This clone turned up a few times. The chain combines TRBV6-5 with TRBJ1-1; D is perhaps TRBD1 (5 bases). V was clipped by 2 bases and J by 8 bases, with 9 bases between them. Germline V gene lookup returns CDR1 MNHEY and CDR2 SVGAGI. This CDR3 has 12 residues. CDR3 residues: CASSYTGGEAFF. CDR3 nucleotide sequence: TGTGCCAGCAGTTACACGGGGGGAGAAGCTTTCTTT.

This clone appeared many times. This chain uses TRBV7-9 with TRBJ2-7; D may match TRBD1 or TRBD2 (6 bases each). V lost 5 bases, J lost 2 bases, and 16 bases lay in between. Germline V gene sequence: CDR1 SEHNR, CDR2 FQNEAQ (reference sequence). The CDR3 spans 15 residues. The CDR3 DNA is TGTGCCAGCAGCCCCGAGGGGGGTCCTACCTACGAGCAGTACTTC. Protein sequence: CASSPEGGPTYEQYF.

The chain has TRBV11-3 and TRBJ2-2; 12 positions agree with TRBD2. Trimming removed 5 bases from V and 1 base from J; junction bases left unmatched: 2. The CDR3 sequence is 16 residues long. Germline CDR1 is SGHNT and CDR2 is YENEEA. CDR3 DNA sequence: TGTGCCAGCAGCCTGGGACTAGCGGGGAACACCGGGGAGCTGTTTTTT. It translates to CASSLGLAGNTGELFF.

With respect to this clone: Sequence at one end of the junction differs from germline and may be a read error. This sequence joins TRBV7-7 and TRBJ2-1; D could derive from TRBD1 or TRBD2 (6 bases each). This CDR3 region has 16 residues. In germline, CDR1 is SSHAT, CDR2 FNYEAQ (reference sequence). The CDR3 here is CASSPGRGPIHNEQFF. Here the CDR3 DNA reads TGTGCTAGCAGTCCTGGACGGGGGCCCATCCATAATGAGCAGTTCTTC.

For this clone: A read error may produce the germline difference seen at one junction end. The chain uses TRBV29-1 and TRBJ2-4, with unresolved D. Germline-derived CDR1 and CDR2 are SQVTM and ANQGSEA. The CDR3 extends over 13 amino acids. CDR3 protein: CSVEDLAKNIQYF. The CDR3 coding sequence is TGCAGCGTCGAAGATCTAGCCAAAAACATTCAGTACTTC.